These 24 T cell receptor beta chains share one sample of origin, sequenced in a study of tumor and adjacent non-tumor tissue in lung cancer (dated 2018 in TCRdb). RNA was extracted from bulk unsorted tissue and checked for quality with a NanoDrop ND-1000 and an Agilent 2100. Distant non-tumor tissue taken more than 3 cm from the tumor edge was used as the normal lung sample. The library was built by means of multiplex PCR. TCRdb shows the sequencer as Illumina HiSeq 2500. Following protocols modified from ARM-PCR, the researchers constructed TCRbeta libraries through three rounds of nested PCR with primers (Table S4). The public reads were quality trimmed at Q25 with fastp and then assembled into clones with MiXCR by TCRdb, keeping productive beta chains. Rows with one shared CDR3 protein collapse into an entry with the most common genes and DNA. A total of 40,000 to 45,000 distinct CDR3 sequences appear in this sample, about three fifths of them only once. The ten largest clonotypes hold about 48% of the sample.

The sample was distant non-tumor lung tissue. Receptors were obtained from a middle-aged man with non-small cell lung cancer.

In the case of this clonotype: At one end, the junction sequence differs from germline, possibly due to a read error. The chain links TRBV6-6 to TRBJ1-6; D uncertain. The CDR3 is 17 residues long. Germline V CDR1 and CDR2: MNHNY, SVGAGI (reference sequence). The CDR3 protein is CASSYDEASSYDSPFHF. For the CDR3, the DNA is TGTGCCAGTAGTTACGATGAGGCGAGCTCCTATGATTCACCCTTCCACTTT.

This chain links TRBV12-3 or TRBV12-4 with TRBJ1-1, with D maybe TRBD1 (5 bases). V lost 9 bases to trimming and J lost 11 bases, with 19 bases between them. The CDR3 length is 12 residues. The CDR3 region has the DNA TGTGCCAGTAGGCGGGACTTCATGTTGGCTTTCTTT. It specifies CASRRDFMLAFF.

V is TRBV6-2 or TRBV6-3 and J is TRBJ1-4; D is uncertain. Germline V gene sequence: CDR1 MNHEY, CDR2 SVGEGT. The CDR3 runs 14 residues. V lost 10 bases, J lost 6 bases, and 18 bases lay in between. CDR3 DNA sequence: TGTGCCAACAACGAGGTTGCAGGAGATGAAAAACTGTTTTTT. It specifies CANNEVAGDEKLFF.

In regard to this clonotype: The germline gene is not matched at one end of the junction; a read error may be the cause. The J gene is TRBJ1-3, the V gene TRBV11-2, with TRBD1 identical over 9 bases. The length of the CDR3 is 12 residues. CDR1 and CDR2 from the germline V gene are SGHAT and FQNNGV. In DNA, the CDR3 is TGTACCACCAGCTCTTCGGGGGGACAGGGCGTTTTT. It translates to CTTSSSGGQGVF.

A remark on this clonotype: An end of the junction differs from the germline gene, which may be a read error. The chain couples TRBV20-1 to TRBJ2-7, with TRBD1 identical over 10 bases. The V gene's germline CDR1 is DFQATT and CDR2 SNEGSKA (reference sequence). CDR3 length: 13 amino acids. The CDR3 bases are TGCAGTGCTAGATGGGACAGGGGTTGCGAGCGGTACTTC. Translating it yields CSARWDRGCERYF.

With regard to this clonotype: Its ends do not fully match the called genes, so a read error is possible. The chain couples TRBV6-1 to TRBJ2-1; no definite D call. The CDR3 has 13 residues. Germline V gene sequence: CDR1 MNHNS, CDR2 SASEGT. The CDR3 sequence is CTSSPNGNNEQFF. CDR3 DNA sequence: TGTACCAGCAGCCCGAATGGGAACAATGAGCAGTTCTTC.

A single count supports this clonotype. The chain combines TRBV11-2 with TRBJ2-2; D is possibly TRBD1 or TRBD2 (5 bases each). The CDR3 totals 16 residues. CDR1 and CDR2 from the germline V gene are SGHAT and FQNNGV. The germline V and J ends were trimmed by 10 bases and 14 bases, with 32 bases remaining between them. The CDR3 spells CANMGESGRNTGHLFF. The CDR3, as DNA: TGTGCCAACATGGGTGAATCGGGACGGAACACCGGGCACCTGTTTTTT.

This clonotype showed up just a few times. No conserved phenylalanine or tryptophan is present at the end of the CDR3, so a read error is the likely explanation. Because the CDR3's place on the DNA is in doubt, the DNA is left out and the CDR3 is given as listed by TCRdb. The J gene is TRBJ1-5, the V gene TRBV11-3; no check of the table's D call, TRBD1, against the DNA was made. The germline V gene has CDR1 SGHNT and CDR2 YENEEA. The CDR3 spans 14 amino acids, including both terminal residues. The CDR3 sequence is CASSLDRVNQPLHL.

With respect to this clonotype: One end of the junction does not line up with germline, which may come from a read error. This rearrangement joins TRBV30 to TRBJ1-1; a weak D match, TRBD1 (6 bases). The CDR3 is made up of 12 amino acids. Germline V gene lookup returns CDR1 GTSNPN and CDR2 SVGIG (reference sequence). DNA for the CDR3: TGTGCCTGGAGAAGGGGGAACACTCAAGCTTCCTTT. It yields the protein CAWRRGNTQASF.

This clonotype showed up many times. The rearrangement joins TRBV10-3 to TRBJ2-5; D is uncertain. The CDR3 is made up of 14 amino acids. CDR1 and CDR2 (germline): ENHRY, SYGVKD. V lost 0 bases, J lost 5 bases, and 10 bases lay in between. The CDR3 spells CAISESIGRETQYF. For the CDR3, the DNA is TGTGCCATCAGTGAGTCGATAGGGCGGGAGACCCAGTACTTC.

This clonotype was picked up one time. The junction departs from the called germline gene at one end, perhaps through a read error. The chain combines TRBV29-1 with TRBJ2-7; 7 bases align to TRBD1. The CDR3 covers 11 residues. Looked up from germline, CDR1 is SQVTM and CDR2 is ANQGSEA. This CDR3 reads CSLGDSYEQYF. For the CDR3, the DNA is TGCAGCCTCGGGGACAGCTACGAGCAATACTTC.

This clonotype was detected only a few times. This may arise from a read error, as a much more abundant clone is one base away. The V gene is TRBV6-1, the J gene TRBJ1-3, with a tentative D call TRBD1 (6 bases). Looked up from germline, CDR1 is MNHNS and CDR2 is SASEGT. V dropped 6 bases and J dropped 2 bases, with 14 bases sitting between them. The CDR3 runs to 15 residues. As DNA, the CDR3 is TGTGCCAGCAGAATCGGAGAGGGGGCTGGAAACACCATATATTTT. It codes for CASRIGEGAGNTIYF.

The V and J genes are TRBV6-5 and TRBJ1-5; possibly TRBD2 for D (5 bases). The J call is doubtful: the DNA matches TRBJ2-3 better. The germline V gene has CDR1 MNHEY and CDR2 SVGAGI. The CDR3 has 15 amino acids. The CDR3 region has the DNA TGTGCCAGCAGTTGCTCGACGGGGTCATATCAGCCCCAGTATTTT. Its translation: CASSCSTGSYQPQYF.

Regarding this clonotype: At one end the junction does not follow the germline gene, possibly because of a read error. V and J are TRBV5-6 and TRBJ1-6; D possibly corresponds to TRBD1 (5 bases). Germline values: CDR1 SGHDT, CDR2 YYEEEE. The CDR3 is 17 amino acids. The CDR3 reads CAGSLRPVGTDNSSLHF. The CDR3 DNA sequence: TGTGCCGGCAGCCTCAGGCCCGTCGGGACTGATAATTCATCCCTCCACTTT.

In the case of this clonotype: One base away lies a much larger clone, so this may be a sequencing read error. The rearrangement uses TRBV5-1 and TRBJ1-2; the D gene is possibly TRBD1 (5 bases). There are 16 residues in the CDR3. In germline, CDR1 is SGHRS, CDR2 YFSETQ. The germline V and J ends were trimmed by 4 bases and 4 bases, with 20 bases remaining between them. As DNA, the CDR3 is TGCGCCAGCAGCGTGACCGGGACCCGAGGCGGCTATGGCTACACCTTC. Its translation: CASSVTGTRGGYGYTF.

This clonotype was counted only a few times. Given a much more abundant clone one base away, this may be a read error. The chain carries TRBV5-6 and TRBJ2-3, with 7 nucleotides matching TRBD1. The CDR3 length is 17 residues. Germline V gene lookup returns CDR1 SGHDT and CDR2 YYEEEE. The CDR3 DNA is TGTACCAGCAGCAGGGGGATGGGGATCCCAACCACAGATACGCAGTATTTT. Encoded protein: CTSSRGMGIPTTDTQYF.

This clonotype appeared a few times. J is TRBJ1-6 and V is TRBV11-1; D not resolved. The CDR3 covers 14 residues. Germline CDR1 is SGHAT and CDR2 is FQDESV (reference sequence). V shed 9 bases and J shed 10 bases, with 19 bases lying between them. This CDR3 is CASSIEDLGSPLHF. CDR3 sequence (DNA): TGTGCCAGTAGCATAGAGGATTTGGGCTCACCCCTCCACTTT. The full variable domain, completed using reference TRBV11-1 and TRBJ1-6, is EAEVAQSPRYKITEKSQAVAFWCDPISGHATLYWYRQILGQGPELLVQFQDESVVDDSQLPKDRFSAERLKGVDSTLKIQPAELGDSAMYLCASSIEDLGSPLHFGNGTRLTVT.

As to this clonotype: A much larger clone differs from this one at a single base, so this may be a read error. The CDR3 does not close with the conserved phenylalanine or tryptophan, likely indicating a read error. The CDR3 reads CASSPSQGIPYEQYY. DNA of the CDR3: TGTGCCAGCAGCCCCTCACAGGGGATTCCCTACGAGCAGTACTAC. This chain connects TRBV14 to TRBJ2-7; TRBD1 matches 7 bases. Trimming took 4 bases from V and 2 from J; bases not matched to a gene: 8. Germline CDR1 SGHDN, CDR2 FVKESK. The CDR3 runs 15 residues.

In the case of this clonotype: One end of the junction fails to match germline, which may point to a read error. J is TRBJ1-2 and V is TRBV6-1; 7 positions agree with TRBD1. The CDR3 runs 15 residues. CDR1 MNHNS and CDR2 SASEGT come from the germline V gene. CDR3: CASLLTTGLKQGYAF. CDR3 sequence (DNA): TGTGCCAGCCTTCTAACGACAGGGCTTAAACAAGGCTACGCCTTC.

A word on this clonotype: A single base separates this from a much larger clone, so it may be a read error. The rearrangement joins TRBV5-6 to TRBJ2-5; D ambiguous. The CDR3 extends over 11 amino acids. In germline, CDR1 is SGHDT, CDR2 YYEEEE. Trimming pared 2 bases from V and 4 bases from J, leaving 3 bases between. CDR3 residues: CASSLRETQYF. The CDR3 bases are TGTGCCAGCAGCTTACGAGAGACCCAGTACTTC.

Note on this clonotype: Sequence at one end of the junction differs from germline and may be a read error. The V and J genes are TRBV29-1 and TRBJ2-1; 13 nucleotides align to TRBD2. Germline-derived CDR1 and CDR2 are SQVTM and ANQGSEA. This CDR3 has 15 amino acids. The CDR3 nucleotides read TGCGGCGTTACATCGGGACTAGCGGGGAACAATGAGCAGTTCTTC. Residues: CGVTSGLAGNNEQFF.

Points on this clonotype: The missing conserved phenylalanine or tryptophan at the end of this CDR3 makes a read error likely. The rearrangement joins TRBV11-2 to TRBJ2-7; no definite D call. The CDR3 length is 11 residues. Germline loops: CDR1 SGHAT, CDR2 FQNNGV. The CDR3 DNA reads as TGTGCCAGGAGCCATCAAGACGAACAGTACCTC. Its translation is CARSHQDEQYL.

Of note for this clonotype: Possible read error: a much larger clone is one base away. This chain uses TRBV6-1 with TRBJ2-7; possibly TRBD2 for D (6 bases). Per the germline V gene, CDR1 is MNHNS and CDR2 is SASEGT. The CDR3 runs to 14 residues. The CDR3 here is CPSTAGPGSYEQYF. CDR3 in DNA: TGTCCCAGCACCGCGGGGCCCGGATCCTACGAGCAGTACTTC.

In this sample, this clonotype turned up a few times. Possible read error: a much larger clone is one base away. The V gene is TRBV6-1, the J gene TRBJ2-5, with TRBD2 as a possible D gene (6 bases). This CDR3 is 12 amino acids long. CDR1 is MNHNS and CDR2 is SASEGT in the germline V gene. The CDR3 bases are TGTGTCTGCCGCGCGGGAAAAGAGACCCAGTACTTC. It codes for CVCRAGKETQYF.